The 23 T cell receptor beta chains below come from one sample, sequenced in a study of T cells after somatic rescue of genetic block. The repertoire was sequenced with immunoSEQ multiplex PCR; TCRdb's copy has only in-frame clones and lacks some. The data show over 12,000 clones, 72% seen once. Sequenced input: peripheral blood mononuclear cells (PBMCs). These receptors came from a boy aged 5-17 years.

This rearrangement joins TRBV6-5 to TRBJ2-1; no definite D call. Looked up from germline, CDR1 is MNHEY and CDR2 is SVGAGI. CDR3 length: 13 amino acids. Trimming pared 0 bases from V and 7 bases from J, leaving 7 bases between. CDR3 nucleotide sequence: TGTGCCAGCAGTTACTCGCTGGGAAATGAGCAGTTCTTC. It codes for CASSYSLGNEQFF.

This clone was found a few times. CDR3 bases: TGTGCCTGGAGTGGACAGGGCTACACCTTC. Translating it yields CAWSGQGYTF. V and J are TRBV30 and TRBJ1-2; TRBD1 might be the D (5 bases). Looked up from germline, CDR1 is GTSNPN and CDR2 is SVGIG (reference sequence). V lost 1 base and J lost 8, with 5 bases in between. This CDR3 is built from 10 residues.

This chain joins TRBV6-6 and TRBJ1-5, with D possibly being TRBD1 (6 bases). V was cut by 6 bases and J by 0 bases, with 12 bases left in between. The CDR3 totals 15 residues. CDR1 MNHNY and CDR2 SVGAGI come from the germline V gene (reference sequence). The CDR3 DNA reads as TGTGCCAGCAGCCTGGGACACCATAGCAATCAGCCCCAGCATTTT. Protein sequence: CASSLGHHSNQPQHF.

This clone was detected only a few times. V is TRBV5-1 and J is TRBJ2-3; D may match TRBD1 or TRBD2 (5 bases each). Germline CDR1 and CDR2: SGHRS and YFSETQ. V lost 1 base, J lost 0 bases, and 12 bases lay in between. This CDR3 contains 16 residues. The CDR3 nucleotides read TGCGCCAGCAGCTTGTGGGGGACCAAAAGCACAGATACGCAGTATTTT. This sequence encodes CASSLWGTKSTDTQYF. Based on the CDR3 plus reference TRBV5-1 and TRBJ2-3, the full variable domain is KAGVTQTPRYLIKTRGQQVTLSCSPISGHRSVSWYQQTPGQGLQFLFEYFSETQRNKGNFPGRFSGRQFSNSRSEMNVSTLELGDSALYLCASSLWGTKSTDTQYFGPGTRLTVL.

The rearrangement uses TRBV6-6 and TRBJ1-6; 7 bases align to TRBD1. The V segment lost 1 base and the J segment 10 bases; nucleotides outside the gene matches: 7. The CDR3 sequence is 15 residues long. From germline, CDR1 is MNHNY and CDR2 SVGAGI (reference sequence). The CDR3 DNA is TGTGCCAGCAGTTACTTGAATCAGGGGGGCTCACCCCTCCACTTT. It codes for CASSYLNQGGSPLHF.

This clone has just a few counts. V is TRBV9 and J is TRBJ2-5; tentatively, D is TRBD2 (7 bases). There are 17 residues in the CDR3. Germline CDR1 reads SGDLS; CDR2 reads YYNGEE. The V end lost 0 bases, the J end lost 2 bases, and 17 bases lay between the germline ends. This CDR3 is CASSVAPGARGQETQYF. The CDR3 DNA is TGTGCCAGCAGCGTAGCCCCAGGGGCGCGGGGGCAAGAGACCCAGTACTTC.

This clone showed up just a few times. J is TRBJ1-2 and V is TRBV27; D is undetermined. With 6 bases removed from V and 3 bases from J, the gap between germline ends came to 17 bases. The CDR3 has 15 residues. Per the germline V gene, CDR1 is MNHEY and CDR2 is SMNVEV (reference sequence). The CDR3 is CASRPTPGPDYGYTF. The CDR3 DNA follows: TGTGCCAGCAGACCGACCCCTGGACCGGACTATGGCTACACCTTC.

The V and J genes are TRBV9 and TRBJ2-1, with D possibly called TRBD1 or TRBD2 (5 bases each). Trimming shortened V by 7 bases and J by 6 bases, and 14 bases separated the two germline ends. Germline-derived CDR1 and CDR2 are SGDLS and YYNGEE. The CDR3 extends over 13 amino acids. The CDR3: CASHSGDPNEQFF. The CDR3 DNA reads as TGTGCCAGCCATTCCGGGGACCCCAATGAGCAGTTCTTC.

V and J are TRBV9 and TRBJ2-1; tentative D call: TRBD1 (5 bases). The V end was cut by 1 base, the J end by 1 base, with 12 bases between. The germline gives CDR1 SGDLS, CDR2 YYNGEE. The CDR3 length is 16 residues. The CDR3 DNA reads TGTGCCAGCAGCGTAAGGGGCACTCCTTCCTACAATGAGCAGTTCTTC. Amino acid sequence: CASSVRGTPSYNEQFF.

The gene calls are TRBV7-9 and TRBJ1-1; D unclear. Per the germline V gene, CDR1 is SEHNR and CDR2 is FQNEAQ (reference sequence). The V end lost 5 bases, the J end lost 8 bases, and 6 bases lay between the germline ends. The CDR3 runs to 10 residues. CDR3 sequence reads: CASSAPEAFF. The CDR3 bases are TGTGCCAGCAGCGCCCCCGAAGCTTTCTTT.

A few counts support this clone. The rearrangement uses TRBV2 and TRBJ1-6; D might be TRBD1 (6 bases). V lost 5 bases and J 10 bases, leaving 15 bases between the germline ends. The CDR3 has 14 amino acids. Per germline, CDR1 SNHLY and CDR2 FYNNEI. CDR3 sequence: CASSYRVRESPLHF. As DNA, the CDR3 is TGTGCCAGCAGTTACAGGGTTCGGGAATCACCCCTCCACTTT.

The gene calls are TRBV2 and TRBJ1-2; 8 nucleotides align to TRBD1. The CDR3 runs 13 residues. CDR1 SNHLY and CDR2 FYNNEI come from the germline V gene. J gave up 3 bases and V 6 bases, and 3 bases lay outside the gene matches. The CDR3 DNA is TGTGCCAGCAGCCCGGGACAGGACTATGGCTACACCTTC. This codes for CASSPGQDYGYTF.

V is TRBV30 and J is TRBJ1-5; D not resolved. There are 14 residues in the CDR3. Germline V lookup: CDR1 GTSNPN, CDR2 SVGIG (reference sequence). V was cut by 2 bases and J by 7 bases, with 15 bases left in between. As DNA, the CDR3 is TGTGCCTGGAGTCTGGAAGGGCCGCGGCAGCCCCAGCATTTT. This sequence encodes CAWSLEGPRQPQHF.

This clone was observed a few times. This chain's CDR3 is CASSPRTSGVETQYF. For the CDR3, the DNA is TGTGCCAGCAGCCCTAGGACTAGCGGGGTAGAGACCCAGTACTTC. J is TRBJ2-5 and V is TRBV9, with 12 bases matching TRBD2. V shed 4 bases and J 4 bases; nucleotides not matched to a gene: 5. CDR3 length: 15 amino acids. The germline CDR1 and CDR2 sequences are SGDLS and YYNGEE.

The CDR3 sequence: CASSEWGTSRRTGELFF. The CDR3 coding sequence is TGTGCCAGCAGTGAATGGGGGACTAGCCGAAGGACCGGGGAGCTGTTTTTT. The V gene is TRBV6-1, the J gene TRBJ2-2, with TRBD2 matching 9 bases. This CDR3 region has 17 residues. Germline values: CDR1 MNHNS, CDR2 SASEGT. V shed 2 bases and J 5 bases; nucleotides not matched to a gene: 9.

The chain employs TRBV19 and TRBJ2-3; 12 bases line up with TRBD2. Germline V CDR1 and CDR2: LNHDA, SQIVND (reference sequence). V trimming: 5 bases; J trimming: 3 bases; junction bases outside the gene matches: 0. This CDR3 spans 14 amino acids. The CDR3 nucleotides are TGTGCCAGTAGTGGACTAGCGGGAACAGATACGCAGTATTTT. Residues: CASSGLAGTDTQYF.

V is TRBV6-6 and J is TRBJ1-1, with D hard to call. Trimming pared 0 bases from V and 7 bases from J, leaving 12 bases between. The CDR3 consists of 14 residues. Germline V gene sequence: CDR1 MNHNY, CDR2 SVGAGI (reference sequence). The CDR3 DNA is TGTGCCAGCAGTTACTCGGACGGAACCCTTGAAGCTTTCTTT. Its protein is CASSYSDGTLEAFF.

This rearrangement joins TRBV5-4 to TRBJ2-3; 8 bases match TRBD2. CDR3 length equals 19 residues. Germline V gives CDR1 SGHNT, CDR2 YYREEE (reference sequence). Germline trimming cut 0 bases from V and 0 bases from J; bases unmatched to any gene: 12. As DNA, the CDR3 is TGTGCCAGCAGCTTGGAAGCGCGGGGGGTCCCGATCAGCACAGATACGCAGTATTTT. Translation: CASSLEARGVPISTDTQYF.

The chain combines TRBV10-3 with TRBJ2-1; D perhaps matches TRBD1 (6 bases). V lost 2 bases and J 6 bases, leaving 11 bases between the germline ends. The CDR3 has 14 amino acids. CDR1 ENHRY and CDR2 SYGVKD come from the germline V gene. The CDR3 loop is CAISETGFPNEQFF. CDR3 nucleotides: TGTGCCATCAGTGAGACAGGGTTCCCCAATGAGCAGTTCTTC.

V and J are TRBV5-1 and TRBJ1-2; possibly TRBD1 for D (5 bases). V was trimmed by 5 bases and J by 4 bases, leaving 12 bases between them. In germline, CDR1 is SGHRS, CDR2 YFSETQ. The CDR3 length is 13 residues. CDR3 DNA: TGCGCCAGCAGGTCAGGGCCGCTCTATGGCTACACCTTC. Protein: CASRSGPLYGYTF.

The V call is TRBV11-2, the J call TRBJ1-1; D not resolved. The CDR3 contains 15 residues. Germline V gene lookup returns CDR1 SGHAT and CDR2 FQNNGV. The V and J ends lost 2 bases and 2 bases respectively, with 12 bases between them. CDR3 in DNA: TGTGCCAGCAGCTTAAATGGGCTATCAAACACTGAAGCTTTCTTT. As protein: CASSLNGLSNTEAFF.

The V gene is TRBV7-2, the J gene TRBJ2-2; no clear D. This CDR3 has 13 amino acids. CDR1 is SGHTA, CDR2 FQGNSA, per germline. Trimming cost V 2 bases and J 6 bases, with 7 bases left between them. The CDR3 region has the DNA TGTGCCAGCAGCTTATCCGGGTCCGGGGAGCTGTTTTTT. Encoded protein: CASSLSGSGELFF.

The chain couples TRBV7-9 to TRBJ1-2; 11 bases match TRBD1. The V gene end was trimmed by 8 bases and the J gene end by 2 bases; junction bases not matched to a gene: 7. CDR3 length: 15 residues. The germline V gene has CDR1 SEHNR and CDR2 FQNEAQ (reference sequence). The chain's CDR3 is CASRRGQGENYGYTF. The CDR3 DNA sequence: TGTGCCAGCCGGAGGGGACAGGGGGAGAACTATGGCTACACCTTC. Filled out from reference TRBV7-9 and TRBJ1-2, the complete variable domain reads DTGVSQNPRHKITKRGQNVTFRCDPISEHNRLYWYRQTLGQGPEFLTYFQNEAQLEKSRLLSDRFSAERPKGSFSTLEIQRTEQGDSAMYLCASRRGQGENYGYTFGSGTRLTVV.